The clone carrying this T cell receptor beta chain was seen just once. Its specificity is not known. The CDR3 spans 17 residues. In germline, CDR1 is LGHNA, CDR2 YNFKEQ. V dropped 4 bases and J dropped 7; count of bases not matched to a gene: 15. These data originate in a study of T cell responses to AZD1222 COVID-19 vaccine. As for the study in general: Pooled in the analysis were second doses at about 4 or about 12 weeks. General study results and limits: AZD1222 recipients seropositive at baseline numbered only 5 to 7.

Sequencing was performed with immunoSEQ multiplex PCR; in TCRdb, only in-frame clones are kept and a portion is missing. The sample yields 110,000 to 150,000 clones, 80% to 90% seen once. This sequence joins TRBV4-2 and TRBJ2-1; 8 nucleotides line up with TRBD2. The TCR originated in an adult in good health. The sequences come from peripheral blood, collected on day 0 of AZD1222 vaccination. The CDR3 region is CASSPDVERGSRNEQFF. DNA of the CDR3: TGTGCCAGCAGCCCCGACGTAGAGCGGGGGTCGCGGAATGAGCAGTTCTTC.